This T cell receptor (beta chain) comes out of a study of post-analysis software for immune sequencing data. Study in general: Recorded disease courses covered relapsing-remitting, secondary progressive and progressive-relapsing multiple sclerosis. Some patients had no subtype annotation.

The trim removed 6 bases at V and 4 bases at J, leaving 6 bases unmatched. CDR3 length: 15 amino acids. The germline V gene has CDR1 SEHNR and CDR2 FQNEAQ (reference sequence). Only a few counts were recorded for this clonotype. Its target is unknown. Study-level findings and limits: There was significantly lower normalized Chao1 diversity in multiple sclerosis patients than in controls. Co-batched samples clustered tightly together by F measure. TRBV segments more frequent in patients than in controls numbered five and included TRBV5-6, TRBV5-1 and TRBV20-1.

Every TCR beta cDNA library bore unique molecular identifiers. TCRdb fed the PCR reads into MiXCR, producing one record per CDR3 protein. The sample carries fewer than 600,000 distinct CDR3 sequences, approximately 46% recorded once. The sample comprised blood. The chain employs TRBV7-9 and TRBJ2-3, with 11 bases fitting TRBD1. This sequence originates from a girl between 5 and 17 years old with multiple sclerosis. The CDR3 DNA reads as TGTGCCAGCAGTTCGGACAGGGGGCCGGCAGATACGCAGTATTTT. This sequence encodes CASSSDRGPADTQYF.